This T cell receptor (beta chain) is from a study of cytomegalovirus exposure and HLA in healthy donors. Study-wide findings and caveats: Based on reports, TCR beta sequences accurately predicted HLA-A and HLA-B alleles for most subjects. Rare TCR sequences dominated, though some public TCRs recurred in many donors. An analysis was carried out later, and it reportedly showed fewer N-insertions in an Asian-associated ancestry cluster than the roughly 670-donor mean.

The study ran its PCR with 60 Vbeta and 13 Jbeta primers. The protocol was immunoSEQ multiplex PCR, while the TCRdb copy is restricted to in-frame clones and leaves out a portion. This sample contains approximately 38,000 clones. At sampling all donors were nominally healthy, likely with unrecorded immune exposures. CDR1 is GTSNPN and CDR2 is SVGIG in the germline V gene (reference sequence). The CDR3 runs to 13 residues. Trimming left V 5 bases short and J 1 base short, with 9 bases between. As for this clone: Its antigen is still unknown.

The sequence was obtained from a human donor in good health. What was sequenced was PBMCs. The V and J genes are TRBV30 and TRBJ1-3; D gene uncertain. The CDR3 DNA follows: TGTGCCTGGGCTACTTATTCTGGAAACACCATATATTTT. Its translation is CAWATYSGNTIYF.